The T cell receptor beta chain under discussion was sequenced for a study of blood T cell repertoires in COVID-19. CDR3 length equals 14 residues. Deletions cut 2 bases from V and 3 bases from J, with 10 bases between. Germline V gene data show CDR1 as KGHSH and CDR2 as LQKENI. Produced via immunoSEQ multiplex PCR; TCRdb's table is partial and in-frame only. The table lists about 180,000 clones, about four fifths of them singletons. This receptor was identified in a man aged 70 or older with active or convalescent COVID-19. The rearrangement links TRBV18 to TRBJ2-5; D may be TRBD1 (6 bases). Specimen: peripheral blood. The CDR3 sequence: CASSPSGAEETQYF. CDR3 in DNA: TGTGCCAGCTCACCATCAGGGGCGGAAGAGACCCAGTACTTC.